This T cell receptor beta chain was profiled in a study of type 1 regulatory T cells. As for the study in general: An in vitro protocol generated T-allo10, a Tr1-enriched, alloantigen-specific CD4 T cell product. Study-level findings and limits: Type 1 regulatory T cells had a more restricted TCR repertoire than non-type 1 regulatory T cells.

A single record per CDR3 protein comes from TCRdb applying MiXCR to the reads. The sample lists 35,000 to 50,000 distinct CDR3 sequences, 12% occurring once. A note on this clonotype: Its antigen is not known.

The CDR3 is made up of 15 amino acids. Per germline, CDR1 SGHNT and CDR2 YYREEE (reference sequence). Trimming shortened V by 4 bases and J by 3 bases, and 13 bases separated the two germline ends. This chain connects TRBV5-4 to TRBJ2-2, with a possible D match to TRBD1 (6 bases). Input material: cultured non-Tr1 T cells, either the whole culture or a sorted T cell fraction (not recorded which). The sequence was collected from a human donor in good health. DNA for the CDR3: TGTGCCAGCAGCAGAGGGGGAGTCGACACCGGGGAGCTGTTTTTT. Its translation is CASSRGGVDTGELFF.